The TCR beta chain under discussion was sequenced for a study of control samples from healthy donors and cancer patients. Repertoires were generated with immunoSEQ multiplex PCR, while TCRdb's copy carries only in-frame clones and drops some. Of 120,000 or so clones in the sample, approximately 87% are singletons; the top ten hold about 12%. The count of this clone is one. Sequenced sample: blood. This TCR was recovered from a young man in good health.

The CDR3 DNA reads as TGTGCCAGCAGCTTAGTTAGAGGCTCCTACGAGCAGTACTTC. Residues: CASSLVRGSYEQYF. The chain recombines TRBV11-3 with TRBJ2-7; D gene unclear. This CDR3 region has 14 residues. V lost 1 base, J lost 0 bases, and 7 bases lay in between. The germline gives CDR1 SGHNT, CDR2 YENEEA.